The present T cell receptor beta chain was sequenced within a study of response to subunit inactivated influenza vaccine. Overall study findings and caveats: New T cells are recruited in small numbers by each seasonal influenza vaccination, according to the authors' suggestion.

One entry per CDR3 protein results from TCRdb running MiXCR on the RT-PCR reads. The data contain roughly 650,000 distinct CDR3 sequences, about 14% of them singletons. As for this clonotype: Its antigen is unknown.

Trimming stripped 8 bases from V and 7 bases from J, with 23 bases between. Germline lookup yields CDR1 MNHNS and CDR2 SASEGT. CDR3 length: 15 amino acids. Here the sequenced sample was PBMCs from blood, taken 14 to 15 days before vaccination. J is TRBJ2-5 and V is TRBV6-1; no reliable D call. The sequence was obtained from a man aged 50 to 59 who received an inactivated influenza vaccine. CDR3 sequence reads: CASAHFRTETRTQYF. CDR3 sequence (DNA): TGTGCCAGCGCCCACTTCCGAACTGAGACGCGGACCCAGTACTTC.